The rows below give T cell receptor beta chains drawn from one sample of a study of shared clonotypes between healthy human individuals. The method was immunoSEQ multiplex PCR; TCRdb's version includes in-frame clones alone and lacks a portion of them. This table holds 550,000 to 850,000 clones, 74% found once. Sequencing was performed on memory CD4+ T cells sorted from blood. These TCRs come from a woman aged 25-40 years in good health. Each CDR3 is given with its conserved first and last residue. D genes are given only for firm matches. Size is stated for part of the rows, as once, few or many counts, or as a class when the clone is expanded.

j_gene: TRBJ2-7; v_gene: TRBV9; abundance: -; d_gene: TRBD2; CDR3aa: CASSGLAETYEQYF; CDR3nt: TGTGCCAGCAGCGGGCTAGCGGAAACCTACGAGCAGTACTTC
j_gene: TRBJ1-2; v_gene: TRBV5-1; abundance: once; d_gene: TRBD1; CDR3aa: CASSQGEDGYTF; CDR3nt: TGCGCCAGCAGCCAGGGGGAGGATGGCTACACCTTC
j_gene: TRBJ1-4; v_gene: TRBV25-1; abundance: few; d_gene: -; CDR3aa: CASSDSTGTRFEKLFF; CDR3nt: TGTGCCAGCAGTGACTCCACCGGGACAAGGTTTGAAAAACTGTTTTTT
j_gene: TRBJ2-1; v_gene: TRBV10-3; abundance: -; d_gene: TRBD2; CDR3aa: CAISESMASGRPEQFF; CDR3nt: TGTGCCATCAGTGAGTCGATGGCTAGCGGGAGACCTGAGCAGTTCTTC
j_gene: TRBJ2-7; v_gene: TRBV2; abundance: -; d_gene: -; CDR3aa: CASSGQYEQYF; CDR3nt: TGTGCCAGCAGTGGACAGTACGAGCAGTACTTC
j_gene: TRBJ2-7; v_gene: TRBV6-5; abundance: -; d_gene: -; CDR3aa: CASSYSMGGTIGQYF; CDR3nt: TGTGCCAGCAGTTACTCAATGGGGGGAACTATCGGGCAGTACTTC
j_gene: TRBJ2-1; v_gene: TRBV7-2; abundance: once; d_gene: -; CDR3aa: CASSAGDFYNEQFF; CDR3nt: TGTGCCAGCAGCGCAGGGGACTTCTACAATGAGCAGTTCTTC
j_gene: TRBJ2-7; v_gene: TRBV5-1; abundance: few; d_gene: TRBD1; CDR3aa: CASSKDAQGEQYF; CDR3nt: TGCGCCAGCAGCAAGGACGCACAGGGGGAGCAGTACTTC
j_gene: TRBJ2-7; v_gene: TRBV9; abundance: few; d_gene: -; CDR3aa: CASSPRSRAAHYEQYF; CDR3nt: TGTGCCAGCAGCCCCCGTAGCCGAGCCGCCCACTACGAGCAGTACTTC
j_gene: TRBJ2-7; v_gene: TRBV18; abundance: once; d_gene: TRBD2; CDR3aa: CASSPYPSGDEQYF; CDR3nt: TGTGCCAGCTCACCATATCCTAGCGGGGACGAGCAGTACTTC
j_gene: TRBJ2-6; v_gene: TRBV15; abundance: -; d_gene: -; CDR3aa: CATSSYGGGGANVLTF; CDR3nt: TGTGCCACCAGCAGTTATGGGGGTGGCGGGGCCAACGTCCTGACTTTC
j_gene: TRBJ1-5; v_gene: TRBV6-1; abundance: -; d_gene: -; CDR3aa: CASSPGGYSNQPQHF; CDR3nt: TGTGCCAGCAGCCCTGGGGGTTATAGCAATCAGCCCCAGCATTTT
j_gene: TRBJ2-3; v_gene: TRBV9; abundance: -; d_gene: TRBD2; CDR3aa: CASSVELAGVRDTQYF; CDR3nt: TGTGCCAGCAGCGTAGAACTAGCGGGGGTTAGGGATACGCAGTATTTT
j_gene: TRBJ1-2; v_gene: TRBV5-5; abundance: -; d_gene: TRBD1; CDR3aa: CASSLIRDRGYLNYGYTF; CDR3nt: TGTGCCAGCAGCCTCATCCGGGACAGGGGCTACCTTAACTATGGCTACACCTTC
j_gene: TRBJ2-3; v_gene: TRBV18; abundance: -; d_gene: -; CDR3aa: CASSPLLSDESTDTQYF; CDR3nt: TGTGCCAGCTCACCACTACTCTCGGACGAGAGCACAGATACGCAGTATTTT
j_gene: TRBJ2-7; v_gene: TRBV29-1; abundance: -; d_gene: TRBD2; CDR3aa: CSARGPSGSSEQYF; CDR3nt: TGCAGCGCCCGAGGGCCTAGCGGGAGCAGCGAGCAGTACTTC
j_gene: TRBJ2-1; v_gene: TRBV9; abundance: -; d_gene: TRBD2; CDR3aa: CASSPRTSGSRNEQFF; CDR3nt: TGTGCCAGCAGCCCCCGGACTAGCGGGAGTAGGAATGAGCAGTTCTTC
j_gene: TRBJ2-7; v_gene: TRBV20-1; abundance: many; d_gene: -; CDR3aa: CSATPEVKQYF; CDR3nt: TGCAGTGCAACTCCCGAGGTAAAGCAGTACTTC
j_gene: TRBJ2-2; v_gene: TRBV6-1; abundance: once; d_gene: TRBD2; CDR3aa: CASSGTRAGELFF; CDR3nt: TGTGCCAGCAGTGGGACTAGGGCCGGGGAGCTGTTTTTT
j_gene: TRBJ2-2; v_gene: TRBV7-3; abundance: -; d_gene: -; CDR3aa: CASSLGVNTGELFF; CDR3nt: TGTGCCAGCAGCTTAGGCGTTAACACCGGGGAGCTGTTTTTT
j_gene: TRBJ1-2; v_gene: TRBV7-2; abundance: few; d_gene: TRBD1; CDR3aa: CASSTNPTGTGEGYTF; CDR3nt: TGTGCCAGCAGCACCAACCCCACTGGGACAGGGGAAGGCTACACCTTC
j_gene: TRBJ2-2; v_gene: TRBV28; abundance: -; d_gene: -; CDR3aa: CASSLGTANTGELFF; CDR3nt: TGTGCCAGCAGTCTTGGGACCGCGAACACCGGGGAGCTGTTTTTT
j_gene: TRBJ1-5; v_gene: TRBV23-1; abundance: -; d_gene: TRBD1; CDR3aa: CASSQLYVGQGQVPQHF; CDR3nt: TGCGCCAGCAGTCAATTATATGTGGGACAGGGCCAAGTCCCCCAGCATTTT
j_gene: TRBJ2-4; v_gene: TRBV28; abundance: -; d_gene: -; CDR3aa: CASRPQHAKNIQYF; CDR3nt: TGTGCCAGCAGGCCTCAACACGCCAAAAACATTCAGTACTTC
j_gene: TRBJ2-7; v_gene: TRBV5-1; abundance: -; d_gene: TRBD1; CDR3aa: CASSPGTVTYEQYF; CDR3nt: TGCGCCAGCAGCCCGGGGACAGTAACCTACGAGCAGTACTTC
j_gene: TRBJ2-3; v_gene: TRBV27; abundance: -; d_gene: TRBD2; CDR3aa: CASSLTSGSTDTQYF; CDR3nt: TGTGCCAGCAGTTTAACTAGCGGTAGTACAGATACGCAGTATTTT
j_gene: TRBJ2-2; v_gene: TRBV11-3; abundance: -; d_gene: -; CDR3aa: CASSLDRNTGELFF; CDR3nt: TGTGCCAGCAGCTTAGATCGGAACACCGGGGAGCTGTTTTTT
j_gene: TRBJ2-2; v_gene: TRBV2; abundance: few; d_gene: -; CDR3aa: CASSEAGVDTGELFF; CDR3nt: TGTGCCAGCAGTGAAGCGGGAGTGGACACCGGGGAGCTGTTTTTT
j_gene: TRBJ1-4; v_gene: TRBV25-1; abundance: -; d_gene: -; CDR3aa: CASSGWTGEATNEKLFF; CDR3nt: TGTGCCAGCAGTGGCTGGACGGGTGAGGCAACTAATGAAAAACTGTTTTTT
j_gene: TRBJ2-3; v_gene: TRBV7-3; abundance: -; d_gene: -; CDR3aa: CASSPGRTDTQYF; CDR3nt: TGTGCCAGCAGCCCCGGCCGCACAGATACGCAGTATTTT
j_gene: TRBJ2-5; v_gene: TRBV29-1; abundance: few; d_gene: -; CDR3aa: CSVESDLETQYF; CDR3nt: TGCAGCGTTGAGTCAGACCTTGAGACCCAGTACTTC
j_gene: TRBJ2-3; v_gene: TRBV28; abundance: -; d_gene: TRBD2; CDR3aa: CASSQPGLAVADTQYF; CDR3nt: TGTGCCAGCAGCCAACCGGGACTAGCGGTGGCAGATACGCAGTATTTT
j_gene: TRBJ2-3; v_gene: TRBV5-8; abundance: -; d_gene: TRBD1; CDR3aa: CASSPGQGADTQYF; CDR3nt: TGTGCCAGCAGCCCAGGACAGGGGGCAGATACGCAGTATTTT
j_gene: TRBJ1-1; v_gene: TRBV7-9; abundance: many; d_gene: -; CDR3aa: CASSLMQGNTEAFF; CDR3nt: TGTGCCAGCAGCTTAATGCAGGGGAACACTGAAGCTTTCTTT
j_gene: TRBJ1-4; v_gene: TRBV9; abundance: -; d_gene: -; CDR3aa: CASSVGPTSNEKLFF; CDR3nt: TGTGCCAGCAGCGTAGGTCCAACGAGTAATGAAAAACTGTTTTTT
j_gene: TRBJ2-5; v_gene: TRBV5-4; abundance: once; d_gene: -; CDR3aa: CASSPQGPETQYF; CDR3nt: TGTGCCAGCAGTCCCCAGGGGCCGGAGACCCAGTACTTC
j_gene: TRBJ2-1; v_gene: TRBV7-9; abundance: -; d_gene: -; CDR3aa: CASSLGQILSYNEQFF; CDR3nt: TGTGCCAGCAGCTTAGGCCAGATACTCTCCTACAATGAGCAGTTCTTC
j_gene: TRBJ2-2; v_gene: TRBV6-5; abundance: -; d_gene: TRBD1; CDR3aa: CASSYEGASGELFF; CDR3nt: TGTGCCAGCAGTTATGAGGGGGCGTCGGGGGAGCTGTTTTTT
j_gene: TRBJ2-1; v_gene: TRBV5-1; abundance: -; d_gene: TRBD2; CDR3aa: CASSLVSSGYNEQFF; CDR3nt: TGCGCCAGCAGCTTGGTTTCTAGCGGTTACAATGAGCAGTTCTTC
j_gene: TRBJ2-7; v_gene: TRBV5-1; abundance: few; d_gene: -; CDR3aa: CASSLSFGASSYEQYF; CDR3nt: TGCGCCAGCAGCTTGAGTTTTGGGGCGAGCTCCTACGAGCAGTACTTC
j_gene: TRBJ2-5; v_gene: TRBV18; abundance: -; d_gene: TRBD1; CDR3aa: CASSPGQGASETQYF; CDR3nt: TGTGCCAGCTCCCCGGGACAGGGGGCTTCAGAGACCCAGTACTTC